These 29 T cell receptor beta chains originate from one sample sequenced in a study of blood T cell repertoires in COVID-19. Assay used: immunoSEQ multiplex PCR; TCRdb lists only in-frame clones, some missing. The sample lists about 120,000 clones; 90% were seen once. The specimen was peripheral blood. These receptors originate from a man in his sixties with COVID-19, enrolled during active disease.

The genes are TRBV5-1 and TRBJ2-7; 12 nucleotides match TRBD2. The length of the CDR3 is 16 residues. Germline V gene sequence: CDR1 SGHRS, CDR2 YFSETQ. The V gene end was trimmed by 3 bases and the J gene end by 6 bases; junction bases not matched to a gene: 10. CDR3 sequence: CASSSELAGGIGEQYF. The CDR3 coding sequence is TGCGCCAGCAGCTCGGAACTAGCGGGAGGAATTGGCGAGCAGTACTTC.

The chain recombines TRBV21-1 with TRBJ2-7; the table's D call, TRBD2, has no DNA check behind it. TRBV21-1 is a documented pseudogene. CDR3 length equals 14 residues. CDR3 nucleotide sequence: TGTGCCAGCAGCACCAGCGGACGGGTCTACGAGCAGTACTTC. Residues: CASSTSGRVYEQYF.

The gene calls are TRBV4-2 and TRBJ2-3; D not certain. V lost 1 base and J 11 bases, leaving 13 bases between the germline ends. The CDR3 is 13 residues long. The germline CDR1 and CDR2 sequences are LGHNA and YNFKEQ. The CDR3 region is CASSQARGEEQYF. CDR3 DNA: TGTGCCAGCAGCCAAGCCAGAGGTGAGGAGCAGTATTTT.

DNA of the CDR3: TGTGCCTGGAGTCCTCCCGGGACTAGCGGGAGAACGGGGGAGCAGTACTTC. This translates into CAWSPPGTSGRTGEQYF. The rearrangement links TRBV30 to TRBJ2-7; 14 bases match TRBD2. CDR1 and CDR2 from the germline V gene are GTSNPN and SVGIG (reference sequence). V was clipped by 2 bases and J by 7 bases; unmatched bases: 13. The CDR3 contains 17 residues.

The chain uses TRBV19 and TRBJ2-6; 7 bases are a match to TRBD1. The germline V gene has CDR1 LNHDA and CDR2 SQIVND (reference sequence). J was trimmed by 0 bases and V by 3 bases; bases with no gene match: 5. The CDR3 totals 17 residues. The CDR3 coding sequence is TGTGCCAGTAGTATTTCAGGGGGTTACTCTGGGGCCAACGTCCTGACTTTC. It is translated as CASSISGGYSGANVLTF.

The chain is built from TRBV7-3 and TRBJ2-1; no clear D. Germline V gene data show CDR1 as SGHTA and CDR2 as FQGTGA. The germline V and J ends were trimmed by 5 bases and 0 bases, with 11 bases remaining between them. This CDR3 spans 15 amino acids. This chain's CDR3 is CASSREPSSYNEQFF. As DNA, the CDR3 is TGTGCCAGCAGCCGAGAACCGAGCTCCTACAATGAGCAGTTCTTC.

This chain uses TRBV2 with TRBJ1-5; D is ambiguous. In germline, CDR1 is SNHLY, CDR2 FYNNEI. Trimming cost V 4 bases and J 4 bases, with 8 bases left between them. The CDR3 is 13 residues long. The CDR3 region has the DNA TGTGCCAGCAGTGTGGCGGGGAATCAGCCCCAGCATTTT. It translates to CASSVAGNQPQHF.

The chain employs TRBV18 and TRBJ2-1; D remains unclear. Germline V gene sequence: CDR1 KGHSH, CDR2 LQKENI. This CDR3 region has 13 residues. The V and J ends lost 2 bases and 8 bases respectively, with 10 bases between them. CDR3 DNA sequence: TGTGCCAGCTCACCAGGGCAGTTCGATGAGCAGTTCTTC. Its translation: CASSPGQFDEQFF.

This clone appeared a single time. This rearrangement joins TRBV19 to TRBJ2-5, with a weak D call TRBD2 (6 bases). Deletions cut 8 bases from V and 0 bases from J, with 16 bases between. The CDR3 is 15 residues long. Germline V gene data show CDR1 as LNHDA and CDR2 as SQIVND (reference sequence). The CDR3 sequence: CASGGDSDNQETQYF. CDR3 nucleotides: TGTGCCAGTGGAGGGGATTCGGACAACCAAGAGACCCAGTACTTC.

The chain links TRBV7-8 to TRBJ1-1; D is ambiguous. This CDR3 has 16 residues. The ends were cut back, 5 bases at V and 3 bases at J, with 19 bases in the middle. Germline CDR1 is SGHVS and CDR2 is FQNEAQ. The DNA for the CDR3 is TGTGCCAGCAGCGAAGGACGGGATTGGGGATACACTGAAGCTTTCTTT. This sequence encodes CASSEGRDWGYTEAFF.

The V call is TRBV5-6, the J call TRBJ2-3, with 9 bases that match TRBD2. The germline CDR1 and CDR2 sequences are SGHDT and YYEEEE. This CDR3 spans 14 amino acids. J lost 6 bases, V lost 2 bases, and 4 bases had no gene match. The CDR3 DNA sequence: TGTGCCAGCAGCTTTAGCGGGAGTGGCGATACGCAGTATTTT. Amino acids: CASSFSGSGDTQYF.

The gene calls are TRBV29-1 and TRBJ1-2; possible D gene TRBD1, 5 bases. Trimming cost V 4 bases and J 4 bases, with 16 bases left between them. The CDR3 extends over 14 amino acids. From germline, CDR1 is SQVTM and CDR2 ANQGSEA. CDR3 nucleotide sequence: TGCAGCGTTGGTCAAGGGGTCCCAGGCTATGGCTACACCTTC. This sequence encodes CSVGQGVPGYGYTF. The variable domain in full, completed from reference TRBV29-1 and TRBJ1-2, reads SAVISQKPSRDICQRGTSLTIQCQVDSQVTMMFWYRQQPGQSLTLIATANQGSEATYESGFVIDKFPISRPNLTFSTLTVSNMSPEDSSIYLCSVGQGVPGYGYTFGSGTRLTVV.

V usage is TRBV12-2 and J usage is TRBJ1-2; the listed D gene, TRBD1, was not tested against the DNA. TRBV12-2 is deemed a pseudogene. This CDR3 is 16 amino acids long. The CDR3 is CASRLAWVDRGFGYTF. The CDR3 region has the DNA TGTGCAAGTCGCTTAGCGTGGGTGGACAGAGGCTTTGGCTACACCTTC.

The chain joins TRBV2 to TRBJ2-2, with D perhaps matching TRBD1 (5 bases). This CDR3 contains 16 residues. Trimming removed 2 bases at V and 2 bases at J, with 12 bases between. CDR1 and CDR2 (germline): SNHLY, FYNNEI. In nucleotides, the CDR3 is TGTGCCAGCAGTGAACTGACAGCTCGAAACACCGGGGAGCTGTTTTTT. This gives the protein CASSELTARNTGELFF. Full variable domain (outside the CDR3, taken from reference TRBV2 and TRBJ2-2): EPEVTQTPSHQVTQMGQEVILRCVPISNHLYFYWYRQILGQKVEFLVSFYNNEISEKSEIFDDQFSVERPDGSNFTLKIRSTKLEDSAMYFCASSELTARNTGELFFGEGSRLTVL.

CDR3 sequence: CASSRDSQTGELFF. CDR3 in DNA: TGTGCCAGCAGCCGGGACTCCCAAACCGGGGAGCTGTTTTTT. The V call is TRBV7-3, the J call TRBJ2-2; the D gene is possibly TRBD2 (6 bases). Germline V gene lookup returns CDR1 SGHTA and CDR2 FQGTGA. This CDR3 spans 14 amino acids. V lost 5 bases to trimming and J lost 5 bases, with 12 bases between them.

The rearrangement links TRBV28 to TRBJ2-5, with 7 positions matching TRBD2. The V and J ends lost 2 bases and 3 bases, in that order; junction bases with no gene match: 3. The CDR3 spans 14 residues. The germline CDR1 and CDR2 sequences are MDHEN and SYDVKM. The CDR3 sequence is CASSLGGVKETQYF. CDR3 DNA sequence: TGTGCCAGCAGTTTAGGGGGGGTGAAAGAGACCCAGTACTTC. Variable domain in full (rest from reference TRBV28 and TRBJ2-5): DVKVTQSSRYLVKRTGEKVFLECVQDMDHENMFWYRQDPGLGLRLIYFSYDVKMKEKGDIPEGYSVSREKKERFSLILESASTNQTSMYLCASSLGGVKETQYFGPGTRLLVL.

The chain carries TRBV29-1 and TRBJ1-3, with 7 bases matching TRBD1. The CDR3 sequence is 15 residues long. After removal of 6 bases from V and 0 bases from J, the junction contained 8 bases not matched to a gene. Germline-derived CDR1 and CDR2 are SQVTM and ANQGSEA. CDR3 bases: TGCAGCGTCGCTACCGGGACAGCCTCTGGAAACACCATATATTTT. This encodes CSVATGTASGNTIYF.

The chain has TRBV7-3 and TRBJ2-1, with TRBD1 matching over 7 bases. V dropped 5 bases and J dropped 6; count of bases not matched to a gene: 13. Germline V gives CDR1 SGHTA, CDR2 FQGTGA. CDR3 size: 16 residues. This chain's CDR3 is CASSPPGTALLNEQFF. The CDR3 DNA sequence: TGTGCCAGCAGCCCCCCCGGGACAGCGCTTCTCAATGAGCAGTTCTTC.

The rearrangement links TRBV5-1 to TRBJ2-5; TRBD1 is a possible D gene (5 bases). The CDR3 runs to 15 residues. V shed 5 bases and J shed 1 base, with 15 bases lying between them. CDR1 is SGHRS, CDR2 YFSETQ, per germline. CDR3 nucleotide sequence: TGCGCCAGCAGAAAGGAAGGACACCGCCAAGAGACCCAGTACTTC. Its protein product is CASRKEGHRQETQYF.

The rearrangement joins TRBV10-2 to TRBJ2-1, with D possibly TRBD2 on 6 matching bases. V was cut by 6 bases and J by 9 bases, with 21 bases left in between. Per germline, CDR1 WSHSY and CDR2 SAAADI. CDR3 length: 15 residues. CDR3 loop: CASSPGLDSSFEQFF. The CDR3 region has the DNA TGCGCCAGCAGCCCGGGACTGGATTCGAGTTTTGAGCAGTTCTTC.

The chain is built from TRBV6-1 and TRBJ2-1, with D possibly matching TRBD2 (6 bases). The CDR3 runs to 17 residues. The V end lost 0 bases, the J end lost 3 bases, and 15 bases lay between the germline ends. Per germline, CDR1 MNHNS and CDR2 SASEGT. DNA for the CDR3: TGTGCCAGCAGTGAAGCGTGGGGAGGTGAGGTCTACAATGAGCAGTTCTTC. Amino acid sequence: CASSEAWGGEVYNEQFF.

V usage is TRBV24-1 and J usage is TRBJ2-1; TRBD1 matches 9 bases. The ends lost 4 bases at V and 9 bases at J; junction bases unmatched: 12. The V gene's germline CDR1 is KGHDR and CDR2 SFDVKD. CDR3 size: 16 residues. In DNA, the CDR3 is TGTGCCACCAGTGACCCGACCGGGACAGGGAACGGTGAGCAGTTCTTC. Protein product: CATSDPTGTGNGEQFF.

This rearrangement joins TRBV5-8 to TRBJ2-5, with D hard to call. V lost 7 bases and J lost 2, with 6 bases in between. The CDR3 has 11 amino acids. Germline V gene data show CDR1 as SGHTS and CDR2 as YDEGEE. The CDR3 loop is CASGPQETQYF. In nucleotides, the CDR3 is TGTGCCAGCGGCCCACAAGAGACCCAGTACTTC.

This chain connects TRBV18 to TRBJ2-3; 10 positions match TRBD1. The CDR3 sequence is 19 residues long. CDR1 is KGHSH and CDR2 is LQKENI in the germline V gene. Germline trimming cut 0 bases from V and 3 bases from J; bases unmatched to any gene: 12. CDR3 DNA: TGTGCCAGCTCACCACCGTGGTCCGACAGGGGGCGGAATACAGATACGCAGTATTTT. It translates to CASSPPWSDRGRNTDTQYF.

This rearrangement joins TRBV5-1 to TRBJ2-7; unclear D gene. The V and J ends lost 0 bases and 5 bases respectively, with 9 bases between them. The germline V gene encodes CDR1 SGHRS and CDR2 YFSETQ. The CDR3 is 13 residues long. CDR3 amino acids: CASSLGLSNEQYF. The CDR3 nucleotides read TGCGCCAGCAGCTTGGGACTGTCTAACGAGCAGTACTTC.

The V gene is TRBV19, the J gene TRBJ1-2; no firm D call. CDR3 size: 14 residues. V was shortened by 1 base and J by 3 bases, with 9 bases between the two germline ends. Germline CDR1 and CDR2: LNHDA and SQIVND (reference sequence). This CDR3 reads CASSIADGDYGYTF. DNA of the CDR3: TGTGCCAGTAGTATAGCGGATGGAGACTATGGCTACACCTTC.

The CDR3 sequence is CATSAPDRDGTEAFF. CDR3 nucleotide sequence: TGTGCCACCAGTGCCCCCGACAGGGACGGCACTGAAGCTTTCTTT. The chain has TRBV24-1 and TRBJ1-1; 7 bases are shared with TRBD1. The CDR3 spans 15 residues. V lost 5 bases to trimming and J lost 4 bases; unmatched junction nucleotides: 9. Germline assignment: CDR1 KGHDR and CDR2 SFDVKD.

The chain's CDR3 is CASSLDRIYGYTF. CDR3 DNA: TGTGCCAGCAGCTTGGACAGGATATATGGCTACACCTTC. This rearrangement joins TRBV7-2 to TRBJ1-2; 7 bases are a match to TRBD1. The CDR3 has 13 amino acids. The junction had 3 bases not matched to a gene; V was cut back by 3 bases and J by 5 bases. Germline V gene lookup returns CDR1 SGHTA and CDR2 FQGNSA.

The rearrangement uses TRBV24-1 and TRBJ2-5, with 16 nucleotides matching TRBD2. The germline V gene encodes CDR1 KGHDR and CDR2 SFDVKD. V lost 4 bases, J lost 4 bases, and 8 bases stayed unmatched. The CDR3 extends over 18 amino acids. CDR3 DNA sequence: TGTGCCACCAGTGACCCGGGACTAGCGGGAGGGCCCGGAGAGACCCAGTACTTC. It encodes CATSDPGLAGGPGETQYF.